A single sample is the source of the 6 T cell receptor beta chains below, sequenced in a study of shared clonotypes between healthy human individuals. Profiling relied on immunoSEQ multiplex PCR, and the TCRdb table lists in-frame clones only, not all of them. The table shows some 800,000 clones, with around 92% occurring only once. Selected positively for CCR7 and CD45RO-negative, naive CD8 cells excluded terminally differentiated effector memory CD45RA+ cells. Material: naive CD8+ T cells sorted from blood. The receptors were gathered from a young man in good health.

The genes are TRBV18 and TRBJ2-5; no clear D gene. CDR1 KGHSH and CDR2 LQKENI come from the germline V gene. The length of the CDR3 is 11 residues. V dropped 6 bases and J dropped 7 bases, with 9 bases sitting between them. CDR3 in amino acids: CASSSTGTQYF. CDR3 in DNA: TGTGCCAGCTCCTCCACGGGGACCCAGTACTTC.

This clone was found once. The rearrangement links TRBV25-1 to TRBJ2-1, with unresolved D. The CDR3 covers 13 residues. The germline gives CDR1 MGHDK, CDR2 SYGVNS. V lost 8 bases and J lost 9, with 17 bases in between. The CDR3 bases are TGTGCCAGCCTTGGGTCAGACAACGCTGAGCAGTTCTTC. It yields the protein CASLGSDNAEQFF.

This chain joins TRBV30 and TRBJ1-4; 9 bases are a match to TRBD1. CDR1 is GTSNPN and CDR2 is SVGIG in the germline V gene (reference sequence). The ends lost 1 base at V and 6 bases at J; junction bases unmatched: 6. The CDR3 is 15 amino acids. CDR3 sequence (DNA): TGTGCCTGGAGTGCGGCCGGGACAGGGTATGAAAAACTGTTTTTT. It translates to CAWSAAGTGYEKLFF.

The chain employs TRBV9 and TRBJ2-2; D is unclear. The V gene's germline CDR1 is SGDLS and CDR2 YYNGEE. The CDR3 is made up of 13 amino acids. With 5 bases removed from V and 7 bases from J, the gap between germline ends came to 12 bases. This CDR3 is CASRTTNIGELFF. The CDR3 DNA is TGTGCCAGCAGAACGACCAATATCGGGGAGCTGTTTTTT.

V usage is TRBV5-1 and J usage is TRBJ1-1; TRBD1 matches at 8 bases. The CDR3 covers 17 residues. Germline assignment: CDR1 SGHRS and CDR2 YFSETQ. The J segment lost 6 bases and the V segment lost 0 bases, leaving 13 bases of the junction unmatched. The CDR3: CASSLVGTGAGDAEAFF. DNA of the CDR3: TGCGCCAGCAGCTTGGTTGGGACAGGAGCCGGGGACGCTGAAGCTTTCTTT.

The rearrangement uses TRBV5-5 and TRBJ2-1, with 9 bases that match TRBD2. With V trimmed by 1 base and J by 3 bases, 5 bases remained unmatched. Germline V CDR1 and CDR2: SGHKS, YYEKEE (reference sequence). The CDR3 contains 16 residues. CDR3 residues: CASSLSGTSSYNEQFF. CDR3 coding DNA: TGTGCCAGCAGCTTGAGTGGGACTAGCAGCTACAATGAGCAGTTCTTC.